This T cell receptor (beta chain) was observed in a study of blood T cell repertoires in COVID-19. Study context: There were acute and convalescent COVID-19 samples, and they came from the United States, Italy and Spain. Nucleic acid was either cDNA or gDNA, and it came from T cells, B-cell-depleted T cells, or PBMCs.

Per the original data handling: Amplification from reference gene primers served as the basis for estimated nucleated cell counts. Sequenced by immunoSEQ multiplex PCR; TCRdb stores in-frame clones only, minus some. For V, J and clone size, that table is used; D and trimming come from the DNA. The sample holds about 360,000 clones, approximately 86% seen once. The CDR3 consists of 15 residues. Losses at the gene ends were 5 bases for V and 1 base for J; bases not matched to a gene: 8. Germline CDR1 is SGHRS and CDR2 is YFSETQ. The TCR was taken from an older woman with COVID-19, enrolled during active disease. Material for sequencing was peripheral blood. This sequence joins TRBV5-1 and TRBJ2-5; TRBD1 aligns across 7 bases. In nucleotides, the CDR3 is TGCGCCAGCAGACCACAGGGACAGAGCCAAGAGACCCAGTACTTC. Residues: CASRPQGQSQETQYF.